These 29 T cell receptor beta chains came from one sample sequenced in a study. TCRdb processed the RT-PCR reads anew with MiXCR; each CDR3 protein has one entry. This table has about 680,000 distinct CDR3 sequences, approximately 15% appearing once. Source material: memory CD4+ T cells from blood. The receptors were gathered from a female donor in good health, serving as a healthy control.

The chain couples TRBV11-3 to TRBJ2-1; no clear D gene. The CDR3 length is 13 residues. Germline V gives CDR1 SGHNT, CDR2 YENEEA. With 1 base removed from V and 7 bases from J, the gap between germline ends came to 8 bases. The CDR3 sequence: CASSLGSWNEQFF. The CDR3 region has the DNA TGTGCCAGCAGCTTAGGCTCGTGGAATGAGCAGTTCTTC.

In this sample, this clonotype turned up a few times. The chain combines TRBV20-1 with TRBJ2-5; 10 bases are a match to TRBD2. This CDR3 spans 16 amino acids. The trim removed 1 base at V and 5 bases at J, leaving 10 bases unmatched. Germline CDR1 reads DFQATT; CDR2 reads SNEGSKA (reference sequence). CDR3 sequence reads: CSARAITRTSGETQYF. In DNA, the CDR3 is TGCAGTGCTAGAGCGATTACCAGGACTAGCGGCGAGACCCAGTACTTC.

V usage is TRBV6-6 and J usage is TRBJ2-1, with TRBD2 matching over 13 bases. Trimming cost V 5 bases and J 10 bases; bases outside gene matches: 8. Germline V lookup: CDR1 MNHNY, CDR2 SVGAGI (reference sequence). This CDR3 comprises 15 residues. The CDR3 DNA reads TGTGCCAGCAGTCCAGGACTAGCGGGAGTAGAGGAGCAGTTCTTC. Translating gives CASSPGLAGVEEQFF.

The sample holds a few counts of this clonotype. CDR3 loop: CASSLPMTSGTNEQFF. The DNA of the CDR3 is TGCGCCAGCAGCTTACCAATGACTAGCGGAACCAATGAGCAGTTCTTC. This chain uses TRBV5-1 with TRBJ2-1; 9 bases are shared with TRBD2. This CDR3 is built from 16 residues. CDR1 and CDR2 from the germline V gene are SGHRS and YFSETQ. The trim removed 2 bases at V and 6 bases at J, leaving 9 bases unmatched. Based on the CDR3 plus reference TRBV5-1 and TRBJ2-1, the full variable domain is KAGVTQTPRYLIKTRGQQVTLSCSPISGHRSVSWYQQTPGQGLQFLFEYFSETQRNKGNFPGRFSGRQFSNSRSEMNVSTLELGDSALYLCASSLPMTSGTNEQFFGPGTRLTVL.

For the CDR3, the DNA is TGTGCCAGCAGCTTAGATCACGGCAGCCACTACGAGCAGTACTTC. It codes for CASSLDHGSHYEQYF. V usage is TRBV11-2 and J usage is TRBJ2-7; D call uncertain. The CDR3 consists of 15 residues. Per germline, CDR1 SGHAT and CDR2 FQNNGV. Trimming stripped 0 bases from V and 3 bases from J, with 12 bases between.

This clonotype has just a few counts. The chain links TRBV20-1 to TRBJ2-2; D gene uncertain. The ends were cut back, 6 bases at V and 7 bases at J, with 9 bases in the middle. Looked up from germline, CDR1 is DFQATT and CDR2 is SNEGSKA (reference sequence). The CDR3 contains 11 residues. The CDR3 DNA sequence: TGCAGTGCCCCAGGTCTCGGGGAGCTGTTTTTT. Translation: CSAPGLGELFF.

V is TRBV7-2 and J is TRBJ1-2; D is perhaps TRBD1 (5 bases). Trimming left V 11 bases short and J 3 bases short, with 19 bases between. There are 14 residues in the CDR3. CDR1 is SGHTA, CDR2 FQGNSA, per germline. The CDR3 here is CAGRGVASDYGYTF. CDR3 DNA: TGTGCCGGGCGGGGGGTCGCTTCTGACTATGGCTACACCTTC.

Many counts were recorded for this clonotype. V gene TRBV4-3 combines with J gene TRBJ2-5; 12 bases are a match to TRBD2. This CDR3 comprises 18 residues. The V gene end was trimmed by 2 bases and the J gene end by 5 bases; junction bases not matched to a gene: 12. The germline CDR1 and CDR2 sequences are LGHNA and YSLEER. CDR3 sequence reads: CASSQSPLILAGGETQYF. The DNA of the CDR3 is TGCGCCAGCAGCCAATCTCCCCTAATACTAGCGGGAGGTGAGACCCAGTACTTC.

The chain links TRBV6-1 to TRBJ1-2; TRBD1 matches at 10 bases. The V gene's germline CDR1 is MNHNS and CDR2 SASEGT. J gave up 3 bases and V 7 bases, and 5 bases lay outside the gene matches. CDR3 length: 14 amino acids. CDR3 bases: TGTGCCAGCATTGGGACAGGGGCGGACTATGGCTACACCTTC. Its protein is CASIGTGADYGYTF.

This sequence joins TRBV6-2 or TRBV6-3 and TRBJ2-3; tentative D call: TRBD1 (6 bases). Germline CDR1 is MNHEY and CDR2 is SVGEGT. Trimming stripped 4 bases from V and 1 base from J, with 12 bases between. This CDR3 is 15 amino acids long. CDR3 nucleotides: TGTGCCAGCAGTTCCCAGGGGTCCGGCACAGATACGCAGTATTTT. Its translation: CASSSQGSGTDTQYF.

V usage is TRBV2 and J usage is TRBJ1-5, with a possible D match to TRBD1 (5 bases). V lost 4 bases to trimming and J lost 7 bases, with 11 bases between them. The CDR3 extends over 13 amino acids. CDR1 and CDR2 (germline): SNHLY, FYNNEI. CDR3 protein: CASSAGIDQPQHF. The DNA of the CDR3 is TGTGCCAGCAGTGCAGGGATCGACCAGCCCCAGCATTTT.

The CDR3 here is CSAREGGGAFF. CDR3 DNA: TGCAGTGCTAGAGAAGGGGGAGGGGCTTTCTTT. The chain links TRBV20-1 to TRBJ1-1, with D maybe TRBD1 (6 bases). This CDR3 has 11 residues. V lost 0 bases and J lost 11, with 10 bases in between. Looked up from germline, CDR1 is DFQATT and CDR2 is SNEGSKA (reference sequence).

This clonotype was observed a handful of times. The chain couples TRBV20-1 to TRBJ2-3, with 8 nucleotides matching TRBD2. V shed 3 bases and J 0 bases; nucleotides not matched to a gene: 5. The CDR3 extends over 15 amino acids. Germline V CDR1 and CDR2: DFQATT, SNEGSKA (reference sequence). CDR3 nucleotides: TGCAGTGCTAGCCTTAGCGGGATTAGCACAGATACGCAGTATTTT. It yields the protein CSASLSGISTDTQYF.

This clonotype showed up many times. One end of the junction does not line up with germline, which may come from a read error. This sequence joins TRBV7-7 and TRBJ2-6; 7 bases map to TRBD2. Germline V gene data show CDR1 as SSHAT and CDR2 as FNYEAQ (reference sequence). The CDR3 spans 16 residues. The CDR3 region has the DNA TGTGCTAGCAGCTCGGGACTAAACTCTGGGGCCAACGTCCTGACTTTC. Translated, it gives CASSSGLNSGANVLTF.

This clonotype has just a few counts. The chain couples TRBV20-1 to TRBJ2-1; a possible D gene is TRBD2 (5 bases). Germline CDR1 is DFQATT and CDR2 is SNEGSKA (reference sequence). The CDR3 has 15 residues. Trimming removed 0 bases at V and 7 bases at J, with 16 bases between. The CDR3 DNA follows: TGCAGTGCTAGAGATCGAGCGGAACTTAAAAATGAGCAGTTCTTC. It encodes CSARDRAELKNEQFF.

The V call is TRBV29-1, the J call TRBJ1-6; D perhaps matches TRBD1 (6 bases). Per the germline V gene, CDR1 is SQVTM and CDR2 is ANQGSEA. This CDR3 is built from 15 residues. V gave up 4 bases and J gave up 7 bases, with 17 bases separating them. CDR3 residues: CSVVEGTDSNSPLHF. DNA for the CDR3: TGCAGCGTTGTGGAGGGGACGGACAGCAATTCACCCCTCCACTTT. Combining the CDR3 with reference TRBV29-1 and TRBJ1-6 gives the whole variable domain SAVISQKPSRDICQRGTSLTIQCQVDSQVTMMFWYRQQPGQSLTLIATANQGSEATYESGFVIDKFPISRPNLTFSTLTVSNMSPEDSSIYLCSVVEGTDSNSPLHFGNGTRLTVT.

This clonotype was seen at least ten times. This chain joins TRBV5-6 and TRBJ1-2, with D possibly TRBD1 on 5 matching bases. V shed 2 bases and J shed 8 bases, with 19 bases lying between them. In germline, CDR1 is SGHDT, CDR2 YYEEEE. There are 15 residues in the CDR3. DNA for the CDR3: TGTGCCAGCAGCTTTTTCTCGGGGACGCCGGGCGGCTACACCTTC. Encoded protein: CASSFFSGTPGGYTF.

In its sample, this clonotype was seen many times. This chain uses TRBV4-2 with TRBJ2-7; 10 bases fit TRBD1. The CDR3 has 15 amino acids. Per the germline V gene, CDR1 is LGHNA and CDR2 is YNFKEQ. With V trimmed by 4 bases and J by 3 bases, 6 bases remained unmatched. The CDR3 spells CASSRGTGANYEQYF. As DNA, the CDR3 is TGTGCCAGCAGCCGCGGGACAGGGGCAAACTACGAGCAGTACTTC.

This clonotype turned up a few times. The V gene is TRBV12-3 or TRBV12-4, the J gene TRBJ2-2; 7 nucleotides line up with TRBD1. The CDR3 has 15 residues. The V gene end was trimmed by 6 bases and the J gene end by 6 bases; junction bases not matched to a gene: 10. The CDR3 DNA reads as TGTGCCAGCAGCCAACTTACAGGGGTCCCCGGGGAGCTGTTTTTT. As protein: CASSQLTGVPGELFF.

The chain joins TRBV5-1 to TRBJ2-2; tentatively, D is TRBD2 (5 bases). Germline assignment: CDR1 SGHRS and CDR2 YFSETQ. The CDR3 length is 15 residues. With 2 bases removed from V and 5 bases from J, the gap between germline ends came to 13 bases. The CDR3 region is CASSFGLTPTGELFF. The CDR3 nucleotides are TGCGCCAGCAGCTTTGGACTTACCCCAACCGGGGAGCTGTTTTTT.

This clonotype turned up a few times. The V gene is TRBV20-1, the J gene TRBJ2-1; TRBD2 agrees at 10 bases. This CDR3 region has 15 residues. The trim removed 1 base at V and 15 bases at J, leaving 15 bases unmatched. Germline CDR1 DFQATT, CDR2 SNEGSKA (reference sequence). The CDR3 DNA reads TGCAGTGCTAGAGCTAGCGGGAGTGGGGGTACGGGTTTGTTCTTC. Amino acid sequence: CSARASGSGGTGLFF.

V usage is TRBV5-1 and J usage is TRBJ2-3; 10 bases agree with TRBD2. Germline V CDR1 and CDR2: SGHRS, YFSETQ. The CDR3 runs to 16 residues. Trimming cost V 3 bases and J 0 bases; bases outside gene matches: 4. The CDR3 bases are TGCGCCAGCAGCTGGGCTAGCGGGGGAAGCACAGATACGCAGTATTTT. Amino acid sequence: CASSWASGGSTDTQYF.

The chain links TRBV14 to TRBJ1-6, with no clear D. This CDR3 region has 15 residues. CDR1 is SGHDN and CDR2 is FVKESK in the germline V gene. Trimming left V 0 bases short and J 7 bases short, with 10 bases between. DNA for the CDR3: TGTGCCAGCAGCCAAGAGGGTTGGGCGAATTCACCCCTCCACTTT. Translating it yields CASSQEGWANSPLHF.

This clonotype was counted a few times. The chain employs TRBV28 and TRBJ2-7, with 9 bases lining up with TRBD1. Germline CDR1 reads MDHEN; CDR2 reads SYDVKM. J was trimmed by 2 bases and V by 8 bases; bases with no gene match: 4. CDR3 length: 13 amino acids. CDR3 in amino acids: CASAGQGPYEQYF. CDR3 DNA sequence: TGTGCCAGCGCGGGACAGGGACCCTACGAGCAGTACTTC.

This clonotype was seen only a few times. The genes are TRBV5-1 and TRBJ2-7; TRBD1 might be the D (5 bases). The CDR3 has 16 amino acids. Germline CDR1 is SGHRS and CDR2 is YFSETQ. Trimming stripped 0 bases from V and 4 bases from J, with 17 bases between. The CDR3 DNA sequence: TGCGCCAGCAGCTTGGGGTTGTCAGGGTACAGGTACGAGCAGTACTTC. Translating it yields CASSLGLSGYRYEQYF.

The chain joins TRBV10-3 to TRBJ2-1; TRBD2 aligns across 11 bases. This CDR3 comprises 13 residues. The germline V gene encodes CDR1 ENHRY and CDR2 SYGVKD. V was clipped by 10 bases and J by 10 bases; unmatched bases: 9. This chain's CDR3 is CATGLAEAIEQFF. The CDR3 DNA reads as TGTGCCACGGGACTAGCGGAGGCCATCGAGCAGTTCTTC.

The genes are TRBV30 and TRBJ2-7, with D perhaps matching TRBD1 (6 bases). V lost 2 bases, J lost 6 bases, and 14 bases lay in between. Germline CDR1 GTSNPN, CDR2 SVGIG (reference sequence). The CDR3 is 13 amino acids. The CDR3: CAWSSQGSSEQYF. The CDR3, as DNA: TGTGCCTGGAGTTCCCAGGGGTCCAGCGAGCAGTACTTC.

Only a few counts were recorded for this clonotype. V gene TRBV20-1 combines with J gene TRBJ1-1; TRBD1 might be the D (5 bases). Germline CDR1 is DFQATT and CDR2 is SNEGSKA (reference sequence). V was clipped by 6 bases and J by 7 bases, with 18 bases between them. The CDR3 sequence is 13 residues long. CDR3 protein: CSALSRVPVEAFF. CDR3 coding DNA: TGCAGTGCCCTGAGCAGGGTGCCAGTTGAAGCTTTCTTT.

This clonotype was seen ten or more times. The CDR3 region has the DNA TGCAGCGTTTCCGGGGCTAACTATGGCTACACCTTC. Its protein product is CSVSGANYGYTF. V is TRBV29-1 and J is TRBJ1-2, with unresolved D. Germline V CDR1 and CDR2: SQVTM, ANQGSEA. This CDR3 region has 12 residues. The V end lost 5 bases, the J end lost 0 bases, and 7 bases lay between the germline ends.